This T cell receptor beta chain stems from a study of T cells in Graves' hyperthyroidism and ophthalmopathy. Findings and caveats of the study: Prediction of ophthalmopathy progression came a median around 6.1 months pre-onset. Classification by a 13 V-J model distinguished ophthalmopathy from stable hyperthyroidism.

As concerns this clonotype: Its specificity is not known.

V was trimmed by 1 base and J by 5 bases, leaving 12 bases between them. The CDR3 consists of 15 residues. The germline gives CDR1 MGHDK, CDR2 SYGVNS. From RNA transcripts, TCR beta CDR3 regions were amplified. HTBI primers were the set used in a first-round RT-PCR of the TCR CDR3. MiXCR, run by TCRdb on the multiplex PCR reads, gives a single entry per CDR3 protein. The sample consists of hundreds of thousands of distinct CDR3 sequences, 12% to 15% of them appearing once. The chain couples TRBV25-1 to TRBJ2-1; D call uncertain. The source material was blood. The sequence was obtained from a woman in her thirties or forties with Graves' hyperthyroidism. The CDR3 is CASSESRPPHNEQFF. DNA for the CDR3: TGTGCCAGCAGTGAATCGCGGCCACCGCACAATGAGCAGTTCTTC.